These T cell receptor beta chains were read from a single sample in a study of cytomegalovirus exposure and HLA in healthy donors. Repertoires were generated with immunoSEQ multiplex PCR, while TCRdb's copy carries only in-frame clones and drops some. The sample lists some 150,000 clones, about 61% occurring once. Sequencing was done on a sample of PBMCs. Source of these receptors: a woman aged 40 to 55 in good health and CMV-seronegative. Both conserved end residues are part of each CDR3. The D gene is left open where the match is weak. For some rows the clone size is stated as once, few or many, or as a class when expanded; others skip it.

clone_size	v_call	d_call	j_call	cdr3_aa	cdr3_nt
NA	TRBV19	TRBD1	TRBJ1-1	CASSIAGGQGAFF	TGTGCCAGTAGTATAGCAGGGGGACAGGGGGCTTTCTTT
NA	TRBV19	NA	TRBJ2-7	CASSPTGTYSYEQYF	TGTGCCAGTAGCCCGACAGGGACTTACTCCTACGAGCAGTACTTC
NA	TRBV10-1	TRBD2	TRBJ2-1	CASTGLAGLSYNEQFF	TGCGCCAGCACCGGACTAGCGGGGCTTTCCTACAATGAGCAGTTCTTC
NA	TRBV5-1	NA	TRBJ2-2	CASSPARVSSGELFF	TGCGCCAGCAGCCCCGCCAGGGTTAGTTCCGGGGAGCTGTTTTTT
NA	TRBV19	TRBD1	TRBJ1-1	CASSVSSGTGKDTEAFF	TGTGCCAGTAGTGTAAGTTCGGGGACAGGGAAGGACACTGAAGCTTTCTTT
few	TRBV7-2	NA	TRBJ2-3	CASSPFTADTQYF	TGTGCCAGCAGCCCCTTCACGGCAGATACGCAGTATTTT
NA	TRBV9	TRBD2	TRBJ2-1	CASSGSGGYNEQFF	TGTGCCAGCAGCGGAAGCGGGGGCTACAATGAGCAGTTCTTC
once	TRBV27	TRBD1	TRBJ1-2	CASSPAGGGGYTF	TGTGCCAGCAGTCCCGCAGGGGGTGGAGGCTACACCTTC
few	TRBV7-7	NA	TRBJ2-6	CASSPGRGISSGANVLTF	TGTGCCAGCAGCCCCGGACGGGGAATTAGCTCTGGGGCCAACGTCCTGACTTTC
NA	TRBV5-1	NA	TRBJ1-1	CASSFDRPSNTEAFF	TGCGCCAGCAGCTTTGACAGGCCTTCGAACACTGAAGCTTTCTTT
NA	TRBV5-1	NA	TRBJ2-5	CASKRQTAEETQYF	TGCGCTAGTAAAAGACAGACGGCCGAAGAGACCCAGTACTTC
few	TRBV19	NA	TRBJ1-2	CASQRENYGYTF	TGTGCCAGTCAAAGGGAGAACTATGGCTACACCTTC
few	TRBV7-3	NA	TRBJ1-1	CASSSAGVPTEAFF	TGTGCCAGCAGCTCAGCGGGGGTCCCCACTGAAGCTTTCTTT
NA	TRBV30	NA	TRBJ1-5	CAWAPRAAQPQHF	TGTGCCTGGGCGCCGAGGGCTGCTCAGCCCCAGCATTTT
NA	TRBV27	TRBD2	TRBJ2-3	CASIGWSGGERDTQYF	TGTGCCAGCATCGGGTGGAGCGGGGGGGAAAGAGATACGCAGTATTTT
few	TRBV5-6	NA	TRBJ1-1	CASSDRVSALRDTEAFF	TGTGCCAGCAGCGATAGAGTAAGCGCCTTGAGGGACACTGAAGCTTTCTTT
NA	TRBV7-8	TRBD2	TRBJ2-3	CASSFSRTSITDTQYF	TGTGCCAGCAGCTTCTCCAGGACTAGCATAACAGATACGCAGTATTTT
NA	TRBV9	NA	TRBJ2-7	CASSARDSSYEQYF	TGTGCCAGCAGCGCCCGGGACTCCTCCTACGAGCAGTACTTC
NA	TRBV27	TRBD1	TRBJ1-2	CASHRQGANYGYTF	TGTGCCAGCCACAGACAGGGGGCTAACTATGGCTACACCTTC
few	TRBV2	TRBD2	TRBJ2-7	CASSAHFIAGGFGYEQYF	TGTGCCAGCAGTGCCCACTTTATAGCGGGGGGTTTCGGCTACGAGCAGTACTTC
NA	TRBV18	NA	TRBJ1-1	CASSPPGGKLGEAFF	TGTGCCAGCTCACCACCGGGGGGAAAATTGGGTGAAGCTTTCTTT
NA	TRBV7-2	TRBD1	TRBJ1-2	CASSRTGVLGYTF	TGTGCCAGCAGCAGGACAGGGGTTCTGGGCTACACCTTC
NA	TRBV7-6	TRBD1	TRBJ1-2	CASSLARWDSTLFYGYTF	TGTGCCAGCAGCTTAGCGAGATGGGACAGCACACTCTTCTATGGCTACACCTTC
NA	TRBV30	NA	TRBJ2-3	CAWSGQVLSTDTQYF	TGTGCCTGGAGTGGACAGGTCCTCTCCACAGATACGCAGTATTTT
few	TRBV4-2	NA	TRBJ2-1	CASSQVGGGEQFF	TGTGCCAGCAGCCAAGTTGGTGGCGGTGAGCAGTTCTTC
NA	TRBV5-1	NA	TRBJ2-3	CASRSPGTDTQYF	TGCGCCAGCAGATCCCCGGGAACAGATACGCAGTATTTT
NA	TRBV30	NA	TRBJ1-4	CAWSVGAGVNEKLFF	TGTGCCTGGAGTGTTGGGGCAGGGGTTAATGAAAAACTGTTTTTT
few	TRBV18	NA	TRBJ1-1	CASSPKQGNTEAFF	TGTGCCAGCTCACCCAAGCAGGGAAACACTGAAGCTTTCTTT
NA	TRBV28	TRBD1	TRBJ1-1	CASSPRGTYTEAFF	TGTGCCAGCAGTCCCAGGGGGACGTACACTGAAGCTTTCTTT
few	TRBV14	NA	TRBJ1-1	CATSWTEGTEAFF	TGTGCCACTAGCTGGACAGAAGGCACTGAAGCTTTCTTT
NA	TRBV20-1	NA	TRBJ2-3	CSATGPNTQYF	TGCAGTGCTACTGGGCCCAATACGCAGTATTTT
NA	TRBV30	NA	TRBJ1-4	CAWSVGEKLFF	TGTGCCTGGAGTGTGGGCGAAAAACTGTTTTTT
NA	TRBV27	NA	TRBJ2-7	CASPPPGESSYEQYF	TGTGCCAGCCCTCCCCCAGGGGAGAGCTCCTACGAGCAGTACTTC
few	TRBV4-2	NA	TRBJ1-5	CASSQDIPHAEGNQPQHF	TGTGCCAGCAGCCAAGATATCCCCCATGCGGAGGGCAATCAGCCCCAGCATTTT
NA	TRBV28	TRBD1	TRBJ1-1	CASSLTGDRGFEAFF	TGTGCCAGCAGCCTTACGGGGGACAGGGGATTTGAAGCTTTCTTT
once	TRBV10-3	TRBD1	TRBJ2-3	CAISEPTGADTQYF	TGTGCCATCAGTGAGCCCACAGGGGCAGATACGCAGTATTTT
NA	TRBV4-1	NA	TRBJ2-2	CASSQATGGSGELFF	TGCGCCAGCAGCCAAGCGACCGGGGGTAGCGGGGAGCTGTTTTTT
NA	TRBV4-2	TRBD2	TRBJ2-2	CASSHPGLAGTTGELFF	TGTGCCAGCAGCCATCCGGGACTAGCGGGAACCACCGGGGAGCTGTTTTTT
NA	TRBV5-1	NA	TRBJ2-7	CASSLEGGSYEQYF	TGCGCCAGCAGCTTGGAAGGCGGTTCTTACGAGCAGTACTTC
few	TRBV5-1	NA	TRBJ2-7	CASSLSWDNEQYF	TGCGCCAGCAGCCTAAGCTGGGACAACGAGCAGTACTTC
once	TRBV7-3	TRBD1	TRBJ1-2	CASSLRGWGQATHF	TGTGCCAGCAGCTTAAGAGGGTGGGGACAGGCCACACACTTC
NA	TRBV5-8	NA	TRBJ1-1	CASSLYTEAFF	TGTGCCAGCAGCCTCTACACTGAAGCTTTCTTT
NA	TRBV19	NA	TRBJ2-1	CASRNAPGEQFF	TGTGCCAGTAGAAATGCCCCCGGTGAGCAGTTCTTC
NA	TRBV4-2	NA	TRBJ2-2	CASSQEGGGWEMDTGELFF	TGTGCCAGCAGCCAAGAAGGGGGAGGGTGGGAAATGGACACCGGGGAGCTGTTTTTT
NA	TRBV4-1	TRBD2	TRBJ2-7	CASSQDLQGGGAYEQYF	TGCGCCAGCAGCCAAGACCTCCAAGGCGGGGGGGCCTACGAGCAGTACTTC
few	TRBV7-9	NA	TRBJ2-7	CASSSLRGTYEQYF	TGTGCCAGCAGCTCCCTACGGGGTACCTACGAGCAGTACTTC
NA	TRBV7-8	NA	TRBJ2-7	CASSPDFYEQYF	TGTGCCAGCAGCCCGGACTTCTACGAGCAGTACTTC
NA	TRBV9	NA	TRBJ2-7	CASAAGGSYEQYF	TGTGCCAGTGCGGCCGGAGGTTCCTACGAGCAGTACTTC
NA	TRBV7-3	NA	TRBJ1-2	CASSPVGGAKPPDGYTF	TGTGCCAGCAGCCCCGTTGGAGGGGCGAAACCCCCGGATGGCTACACCTTC
NA	TRBV29-1	NA	TRBJ2-3	CSVVGLVESTDTQYF	TGCAGCGTTGTCGGACTGGTCGAAAGCACAGATACGCAGTATTTT